These 29 T cell receptor beta chains were all obtained from the same sample, sequenced in a study of blood T cell repertoires in COVID-19. Clones were sequenced by immunoSEQ multiplex PCR, and TCRdb holds only the in-frame ones, with some missing. The sample yields about 150,000 clones, roughly 88% seen once. The sequencing sample was made of PBMCs or T cells enriched from blood (not recorded which). Receptors originate from a man aged 45 to 65 who had recovered from COVID-19.

The genes are TRBV4-1 and TRBJ2-3; maybe TRBD2 (6 bases). CDR1 is MGHRA and CDR2 is YSYEKL in the germline V gene. The V end lost 4 bases, the J end lost 4 bases, and 27 bases lay between the germline ends. The CDR3 is 19 amino acids. The CDR3: CASSRHRPPRRGEADTQYF. The CDR3 DNA follows: TGCGCCAGCAGCCGCCATCGCCCCCCCAGGAGGGGAGAGGCAGATACGCAGTATTTT.

V gene TRBV25-1 combines with J gene TRBJ1-6; D might be TRBD1 (6 bases). CDR1 is MGHDK and CDR2 is SYGVNS in the germline V gene. Trimming cost V 2 bases and J 9 bases, with 14 bases left between them. CDR3 length equals 15 residues. CDR3 DNA sequence: TGTGCCAGCAGTGAACCGGGACAAGTCTTTTCACCCCTCCACTTT. This gives the protein CASSEPGQVFSPLHF.

The chain carries TRBV18 and TRBJ1-5; weak D call: TRBD1 (5 bases). The germline gives CDR1 KGHSH, CDR2 LQKENI. V lost 5 bases to trimming and J lost 4 bases, with 12 bases between them. The CDR3 extends over 14 amino acids. The CDR3 DNA reads as TGTGCCAGCTCAGCAGACAGCTTGAATCAGCCCCAGCATTTT. Its translation: CASSADSLNQPQHF. Looking up the rest from reference TRBV18 and TRBJ1-5 gives the full variable domain: NAGVMQNPRHLVRRRGQEARLRCSPMKGHSHVYWYRQLPEEGLKFMVYLQKENIIDESGMPKERFSAEFPKEGPSILRIQQVVRGDSAAYFCASSADSLNQPQHFGDGTRLSIL.

The V gene is TRBV7-8, the J gene TRBJ2-1, with 7 nucleotides matching TRBD2. This CDR3 contains 16 residues. J lost 4 bases, V lost 1 base, and 7 bases had no gene match. The V gene's germline CDR1 is SGHVS and CDR2 FQNEAQ. The CDR3 region has the DNA TGTGCCAGCAGCTTAGGGCAGCGGGGATCTTACAATGAGCAGTTCTTC. This encodes CASSLGQRGSYNEQFF.

This chain connects TRBV6-2 or TRBV6-3 to TRBJ2-2, with D perhaps TRBD1 (6 bases). From germline, CDR1 is MNHEY and CDR2 SVGEGT. This CDR3 is 15 amino acids long. V was pared by 6 bases and J by 4 bases, with 15 bases between. CDR3 loop: CASSPQGFGTGELFF. The CDR3 DNA sequence: TGTGCCAGCAGCCCGCAGGGGTTCGGCACCGGGGAGCTGTTTTTT.

The chain's CDR3 is CASSLDQWGLSGNTIYF. The CDR3 nucleotides are TGTGCCAGCAGCTTAGATCAGTGGGGCCTCTCTGGAAACACCATATATTTT. This chain uses TRBV11-2 with TRBJ1-3; maybe TRBD1 (5 bases). This CDR3 comprises 17 residues. Germline CDR1 is SGHAT and CDR2 is FQNNGV. V lost 0 bases, J lost 0 bases, and 12 bases lay in between.

Sample share makes this clone medium-sized (0.01 to 0.1%). This rearrangement joins TRBV11-1 to TRBJ2-1; D not resolved. The CDR3 has 11 amino acids. Trimming cost V 5 bases and J 10 bases, with 9 bases left between them. Germline V gene lookup returns CDR1 SGHAT and CDR2 FQDESV (reference sequence). The CDR3 loop reads CASSIRREQFF. CDR3 DNA: TGTGCCAGCAGCATACGCAGGGAGCAGTTCTTC.

This rearrangement joins TRBV5-1 to TRBJ1-1, with D maybe TRBD1 (6 bases). V lost 8 bases to trimming and J lost 6 bases, with 14 bases between them. In germline, CDR1 is SGHRS, CDR2 YFSETQ. This CDR3 region has 12 residues. The DNA of the CDR3 is TGCGCCAGTGGACAGTGGTTCGCTGAAGCTTTCTTT. Amino acid sequence: CASGQWFAEAFF.

This clone was counted only a few times. The CDR3 region is CASSLNLGELFF. The DNA for the CDR3 is TGTGCCAGCAGCTTAAATTTAGGGGAGCTGTTTTTT. The chain recombines TRBV7-3 with TRBJ2-2, with D unresolved. V gave up 1 base and J gave up 8 bases, with 5 bases separating them. This CDR3 has 12 amino acids. Germline CDR1 and CDR2: SGHTA and FQGTGA.

J is TRBJ1-1 and V is TRBV4-1, with D perhaps matching TRBD1 (5 bases). The CDR3 totals 15 residues. Per the germline V gene, CDR1 is MGHRA and CDR2 is YSYEKL. V shed 3 bases and J shed 6 bases, with 17 bases lying between them. For the CDR3, the DNA is TGCGCCAGCAGCCAGAGAATCCGGGGGTCGGCTGAAGCTTTCTTT. This codes for CASSQRIRGSAEAFF.

V usage is TRBV5-1 and J usage is TRBJ2-2, with D perhaps TRBD2 (5 bases). Per germline, CDR1 SGHRS and CDR2 YFSETQ. V lost 6 bases and J 5 bases, leaving 14 bases between the germline ends. The CDR3 consists of 14 residues. The CDR3 DNA is TGCGCCAGCACCCCCCGGGAACAAACCGGGGAGCTGTTTTTT. Residues: CASTPREQTGELFF.

V gene TRBV20-1 combines with J gene TRBJ2-1; D is ambiguous. The V gene's germline CDR1 is DFQATT and CDR2 SNEGSKA (reference sequence). V was cut by 6 bases and J by 4 bases, with 4 bases left in between. The CDR3 is 10 amino acids. For the CDR3, the DNA is TGCAGTGCCGCGTACAATGAGCAGTTCTTC. Its translation: CSAAYNEQFF.

The CDR3 region is CASSGGTSGTGELFF. The CDR3 DNA is TGTGCCAGCAGCGGAGGGACTAGTGGTACCGGGGAGCTGTTTTTT. The rearrangement links TRBV5-4 to TRBJ2-2; the match to TRBD2 covers 8 bases. The J segment lost 5 bases and the V segment lost 4 bases, leaving 7 bases of the junction unmatched. Germline assignment: CDR1 SGHNT and CDR2 YYREEE (reference sequence). CDR3 length equals 15 residues.

The chain is built from TRBV6-5 and TRBJ2-5, with TRBD2 matching over 14 bases. Germline assignment: CDR1 MNHEY and CDR2 SVGAGI. This CDR3 region has 15 residues. The V and J ends lost 4 bases and 7 bases, in that order; junction bases with no gene match: 5. This CDR3 is CASSSGLAGVRTQYF. As DNA, the CDR3 is TGTGCCAGCAGTTCGGGACTAGCGGGAGTTAGGACCCAGTACTTC.

This rearrangement joins TRBV9 to TRBJ1-2, with 8 bases lining up with TRBD1. The V and J ends lost 0 bases and 4 bases, in that order; junction bases with no gene match: 8. This CDR3 contains 16 residues. CDR1 and CDR2 (germline): SGDLS, YYNGEE. This CDR3 reads CASSVGAGGRGYGYTF. The CDR3 DNA reads as TGTGCCAGCAGCGTAGGGGCAGGGGGCCGAGGCTATGGCTACACCTTC. The full variable domain, with the rest looked up from reference TRBV9 and TRBJ1-2, is DSGVTQTPKHLITATGQRVTLRCSPRSGDLSVYWYQQSLDQGLQFLIQYYNGEERAKGNILERFSAQQFPDLHSELNLSSLELGDSALYFCASSVGAGGRGYGYTFGSGTRLTVV.

This sequence joins TRBV3-1 (or the pseudogene TRBV3-2) and TRBJ2-3, with D uncertain. Germline loops: CDR1 LGHDT, CDR2 YNNKEL (reference sequence). The CDR3 runs 13 residues. The germline V and J ends were trimmed by 0 bases and 10 bases, with 11 bases remaining between them. This CDR3 reads CASSQDLTIAQYF. In DNA form, the CDR3 reads TGTGCCAGCAGCCAAGACCTAACGATAGCGCAGTATTTT.

J is TRBJ2-7 and V is TRBV12-3 or TRBV12-4; D uncertain. The CDR3 has 12 residues. Trimming cost V 6 bases and J 4 bases, with 10 bases left between them. CDR3 loop: CASSETEYEQYF. The CDR3 coding sequence is TGTGCCAGCAGCGAGACTGAGTACGAGCAGTACTTC.

The V call is TRBV19, the J call TRBJ2-6; D is perhaps TRBD1 (5 bases). V was pared by 7 bases and J by 1 base, with 11 bases between. The germline gives CDR1 LNHDA, CDR2 SQIVND (reference sequence). The CDR3 has 15 amino acids. This CDR3 reads CASKAGKSGANVLTF. DNA of the CDR3: TGTGCCAGTAAAGCAGGGAAATCTGGGGCCAACGTCCTGACTTTC.

The chain uses TRBV12-3 or TRBV12-4 and TRBJ2-5; TRBD1 agrees at 7 bases. The CDR3 loop spans 13 amino acids. Trimming at V came to 4 bases and at J to 4 bases, leaving 3 bases not matched to a gene. CDR3 amino acids: CASSSYRGETQYF. The CDR3 coding sequence is TGTGCCAGCAGTTCCTACAGGGGAGAGACCCAGTACTTC.

This chain joins TRBV30 and TRBJ1-4; D call uncertain. CDR3 length equals 13 residues. V lost 0 bases, J lost 4 bases, and 6 bases lay in between. The germline V gene has CDR1 GTSNPN and CDR2 SVGIG (reference sequence). The CDR3 is CAWSVSGNEKLFF. The DNA for the CDR3 is TGTGCCTGGAGTGTGAGTGGTAATGAAAAACTGTTTTTT.

The CDR3: CATSPPGVTGNTIYF. CDR3 in DNA: TGTGCCACCTCACCCCCCGGGGTTACTGGAAACACCATATATTTT. V is TRBV28 and J is TRBJ1-3; D unclear. CDR1 and CDR2 (germline): MDHEN, SYDVKM. V lost 10 bases and J lost 2, with 18 bases in between. The CDR3 spans 15 residues.

For this clone: Other DNA sequences in this sample translate to the same CDR3. The CDR3 coding sequence is TGTGCCAGTAGCCCAAAAACGGGGACAGGGACGGGCGAGCAGTACTTC. Its protein product is CASSPKTGTGTGEQYF. This chain uses TRBV7-2 with TRBJ2-7, with 9 bases matching TRBD1. After removal of 9 bases from V and 6 bases from J, the junction contained 18 bases not matched to a gene. CDR1 and CDR2 (germline): SGHTA, FQGNSA. The CDR3 covers 16 residues.

The chain uses TRBV14 and TRBJ2-7; the D gene is possibly TRBD2 (5 bases). The CDR3 has 15 amino acids. In germline, CDR1 is SGHDN, CDR2 FVKESK. V was pared by 1 base and J by 2 bases, with 12 bases between. CDR3 protein: CASSQAGSRTYEQYF. As DNA, the CDR3 is TGTGCCAGCAGCCAAGCTGGGAGCAGGACCTACGAGCAGTACTTC.

The chain has TRBV5-1 and TRBJ2-7; 11 nucleotides agree with TRBD2. V lost 0 bases and J lost 7; bases outside the gene matches: 6. Germline-derived CDR1 and CDR2 are SGHRS and YFSETQ. The CDR3 length is 15 residues. CDR3 coding DNA: TGCGCCAGCAGCTTGGCCCTAGCGGGAGGAGGAGAGCAGTACTTC. This translates into CASSLALAGGGEQYF.

The chain couples TRBV11-2 to TRBJ2-1, with D perhaps matching TRBD1 (6 bases). CDR1 and CDR2 (germline): SGHAT, FQNNGV. Trimming removed 1 base from V and 5 bases from J, with 9 bases in between. This CDR3 is built from 14 residues. This CDR3 reads CASSLGDIDNEQFF. The DNA for the CDR3 is TGTGCCAGCAGCTTAGGGGACATAGACAATGAGCAGTTCTTC.

This sequence joins TRBV7-2 and TRBJ2-3; TRBD2 agrees at 12 bases. The V and J ends lost 5 bases and 6 bases, in that order; junction bases with no gene match: 6. Germline CDR1 SGHTA, CDR2 FQGNSA. The CDR3 has 15 residues. The CDR3 loop reads CASSPLAGGPDTQYF. The DNA of the CDR3 is TGTGCCAGCAGCCCGCTAGCGGGGGGGCCCGATACGCAGTATTTT.

The V and J genes are TRBV5-1 and TRBJ1-2, with D possibly matching TRBD1 (5 bases). Trimming stripped 0 bases from V and 0 bases from J, with 15 bases between. This CDR3 has 17 residues. Looked up from germline, CDR1 is SGHRS and CDR2 is YFSETQ. The CDR3 is CASSLDVGAGTNYGYTF. The CDR3 bases are TGCGCCAGCAGCTTGGACGTTGGGGCAGGAACTAACTATGGCTACACCTTC. Filled out from reference TRBV5-1 and TRBJ1-2, the complete variable domain reads KAGVTQTPRYLIKTRGQQVTLSCSPISGHRSVSWYQQTPGQGLQFLFEYFSETQRNKGNFPGRFSGRQFSNSRSEMNVSTLELGDSALYLCASSLDVGAGTNYGYTFGSGTRLTVV.

The chain carries TRBV12-3 or TRBV12-4 and TRBJ1-6, with TRBD1 as a possible D gene (6 bases). V was shortened by 11 bases and J by 10 bases, with 18 bases between the two germline ends. The CDR3 extends over 13 amino acids. CDR3 loop: CASKRKGVSPLHF. The CDR3 DNA reads as TGTGCCTCTAAAAGGAAGGGGGTATCACCCCTCCACTTT.

This clone appeared a few times. The chain joins TRBV6-4 to TRBJ2-1; tentative D call: TRBD2 (5 bases). Deletions cut 0 bases from V and 8 bases from J, with 8 bases between. The CDR3 is made up of 13 amino acids. Germline assignment: CDR1 MRHNA and CDR2 SNTAGT. The CDR3 spells CASSDSIGDEQFF. CDR3 coding DNA: TGTGCCAGCAGTGACTCTATCGGGGATGAGCAGTTCTTC.